What follows are 6 T cell receptor beta chains derived from one specimen sequenced in a study of shared clonotypes between healthy human individuals. Produced via immunoSEQ multiplex PCR; TCRdb's table is partial and in-frame only. The sample carries some 530,000 clones, approximately 82% recorded once. Sequencing was done on a sample of PBMCs. These receptors originate from a woman between 40 and 55 years old in good health. Some clones in this sample may be carry-over from other donors' samples.

The rearrangement links TRBV10-3 to TRBJ2-1; D gene ambiguous. This CDR3 has 16 residues. V was shortened by 2 bases and J by 4 bases, with 15 bases between the two germline ends. Germline CDR1 is ENHRY and CDR2 is SYGVKD. The CDR3 region is CAISEVGQARYNEQFF. In DNA form, the CDR3 reads TGTGCCATCAGTGAGGTTGGGCAGGCGAGATACAATGAGCAGTTCTTC.

The chain combines TRBV7-2 with TRBJ2-2, with D uncertain. This CDR3 region has 16 residues. Germline CDR1 reads SGHTA; CDR2 reads FQGNSA. V was shortened by 1 base and J by 0 bases, with 9 bases between the two germline ends. CDR3 sequence (DNA): TGTGCCAGCAGCTTAGGAGGTCAGGCGAACACCGGGGAGCTGTTTTTT. This encodes CASSLGGQANTGELFF.

Note on this clone: Different DNA sequences within this sample yield the same CDR3. The rearrangement links TRBV28 to TRBJ1-2, with TRBD1 matching 8 bases. In germline, CDR1 is MDHEN, CDR2 SYDVKM. J gave up 5 bases and V 1 base, and 3 bases lay outside the gene matches. CDR3 length: 14 residues. Here the CDR3 DNA reads TGTGCCAGCAGTTTATCCACAGGGGGGTATGGCTACACCTTC. Its protein product is CASSLSTGGYGYTF.

V usage is TRBV5-4 and J usage is TRBJ2-7; TRBD2 agrees at 9 bases. The germline V gene has CDR1 SGHNT and CDR2 YYREEE (reference sequence). Trimming at V came to 2 bases and at J to 0 bases, leaving 12 bases not matched to a gene. This CDR3 is 18 amino acids long. This CDR3 is CASSLGPSGRTNSYEQYF. As DNA, the CDR3 is TGTGCCAGCAGCTTAGGGCCCAGCGGGAGGACCAACTCCTACGAGCAGTACTTC.

This clone was detected ten times or more. The DNA of the CDR3 is TGCGCCAGCAGCTTGGCCGGTAGCGGGAGTTTCGATGAGCAGTTCTTC. It yields the protein CASSLAGSGSFDEQFF. The rearrangement links TRBV5-1 to TRBJ2-1; 9 positions agree with TRBD2. CDR3 size: 16 residues. The germline CDR1 and CDR2 sequences are SGHRS and YFSETQ. Trimming at V came to 0 bases and at J to 8 bases, leaving 9 bases not matched to a gene.

V gene TRBV6-1 combines with J gene TRBJ2-7, with 14 bases that match TRBD2. Germline CDR1 reads MNHNS; CDR2 reads SASEGT. The CDR3 loop spans 15 amino acids. Unmatched junction bases numbered 2, after V lost 6 bases and J lost 1 base. CDR3 sequence: CASRGLAGASYEQYF. CDR3 sequence (DNA): TGTGCCAGCAGGGGACTAGCGGGAGCTTCCTACGAGCAGTACTTC.